These 15 T cell receptor beta chains were sequenced from one sample in a study of regulatory and conventional T cells in RAG deficiency. Blood CD4+ CD25-low CD127-high conventional T cells supplied the genomic DNA template. Assay: immunoSEQ multiplex PCR; the TCRdb copy retains only in-frame clones and omits some. The table shows more than 35,000 clones, with around 90% occurring only once. The same sample was also studied in work on regulatory T cells. From that second work: The PCR used 52 TRBV and 13 TRBJ primers.

Sequencing was performed on CD4+ effector T cells sorted from blood. Receptor source: a human donor in good health.

The V call is TRBV7-9, the J call TRBJ2-7, with 9 bases fitting TRBD2. CDR3 length equals 13 residues. V was pared by 5 bases and J by 6 bases, with 5 bases of the junction left unmatched. Looked up from germline, CDR1 is SEHNR and CDR2 is FQNEAQ (reference sequence). CDR3 amino acids: CASSRGLAGEQYF. In DNA form, the CDR3 reads TGTGCCAGCAGCCGGGGACTAGCAGGCGAGCAGTACTTC. The full variable domain, its missing parts supplied by reference TRBV7-9 and TRBJ2-7, is DTGVSQNPRHKITKRGQNVTFRCDPISEHNRLYWYRQTLGQGPEFLTYFQNEAQLEKSRLLSDRFSAERPKGSFSTLEIQRTEQGDSAMYLCASSRGLAGEQYFGPGTRLTVT.

The chain couples TRBV6-1 to TRBJ1-3; 8 bases align to TRBD1. V shed 9 bases, J shed 9 bases, and the junction held 7 bases outside the gene matches. The V gene's germline CDR1 is MNHNS and CDR2 SASEGT. This CDR3 contains 12 residues. The CDR3 nucleotides are TGTGCCAGTTGGCAGGGGGCGGGCACCATATATTTT. It yields the protein CASWQGAGTIYF.

The rearrangement links TRBV6-5 to TRBJ2-1; D uncertain. CDR1 is MNHEY and CDR2 is SVGAGI in the germline V gene. The V gene lost 7 bases and the J gene lost 0 bases, with 13 bases spanning the gap. The CDR3 totals 15 residues. CDR3 sequence: CASTPLRNSYNEQFF. DNA for the CDR3: TGTGCCAGCACCCCTCTTAGGAACTCCTACAATGAGCAGTTCTTC.

The V call is TRBV27, the J call TRBJ1-6; D possibly corresponds to TRBD1 (5 bases). The germline gives CDR1 MNHEY, CDR2 SMNVEV (reference sequence). The CDR3 totals 13 residues. The germline V and J ends were trimmed by 6 bases and 7 bases, with 10 bases remaining between them. The CDR3 reads CASRPYRNSPLHF. CDR3 nucleotides: TGTGCCAGCAGGCCTTACAGGAATTCACCCCTCCACTTT.

This clone was recorded a few times. The chain is built from TRBV19 and TRBJ2-2; 12 nucleotides align to TRBD2. V was clipped by 8 bases and J by 6 bases; unmatched bases: 7. This CDR3 region has 15 residues. Germline V CDR1 and CDR2: LNHDA, SQIVND (reference sequence). This CDR3 reads CASRLAGVVAGELFF. Here the CDR3 DNA reads TGTGCCAGTCGACTAGCGGGAGTTGTAGCCGGGGAGCTGTTTTTT.

V usage is TRBV2 and J usage is TRBJ1-2; 7 nucleotides align to TRBD1. Looked up from germline, CDR1 is SNHLY and CDR2 is FYNNEI. J lost 4 bases, V lost 8 bases, and 7 bases had no gene match. This CDR3 spans 13 amino acids. The CDR3 protein is CASGTADFYGYTF. DNA of the CDR3: TGTGCCAGCGGGACAGCTGATTTCTATGGCTACACCTTC.

The chain has TRBV11-3 and TRBJ1-5; D is uncertain. The ends were cut back, 1 base at V and 1 base at J, with 14 bases in the middle. CDR1 is SGHNT and CDR2 is YENEEA in the germline V gene. The CDR3 sequence is 17 residues long. In DNA form, the CDR3 reads TGTGCCAGCAGCTTAGGATCGTTGTTACAGAGCAATCAGCCCCAGCATTTT. Protein sequence: CASSLGSLLQSNQPQHF.

The CDR3 region has the DNA TGTGCCAGCTCACCAGAAGTGTTTGGCTACACCTTC. Residues: CASSPEVFGYTF. The chain joins TRBV18 to TRBJ1-2, with D unresolved. Trimming removed 2 bases at V and 7 bases at J, with 8 bases between. There are 12 residues in the CDR3. Germline V gene lookup returns CDR1 KGHSH and CDR2 LQKENI.

This chain uses TRBV2 with TRBJ1-3; the match to TRBD1 covers 8 bases. This CDR3 spans 16 amino acids. Per the germline V gene, CDR1 is SNHLY and CDR2 is FYNNEI. V dropped 6 bases and J dropped 1; count of bases not matched to a gene: 8. The CDR3 region is CASRAGQGLSGNTIYF. The CDR3, as DNA: TGTGCCAGCAGGGCCGGACAGGGTTTATCTGGAAACACCATATATTTT. The full variable domain, rest sourced from reference TRBV2 and TRBJ1-3, is EPEVTQTPSHQVTQMGQEVILRCVPISNHLYFYWYRQILGQKVEFLVSFYNNEISEKSEIFDDQFSVERPDGSNFTLKIRSTKLEDSAMYFCASRAGQGLSGNTIYFGEGSWLTVV.

J is TRBJ1-2 and V is TRBV15, with 9 bases aligning to TRBD1. Looked up from germline, CDR1 is LNHNV and CDR2 is YYDKDF (reference sequence). Trimming cost V 3 bases and J 6 bases; bases outside gene matches: 14. CDR3 length: 17 amino acids. CDR3 in amino acids: CATSRGGTGTFRDGYTF. The DNA of the CDR3 is TGTGCCACCAGCAGGGGGGGGACAGGGACTTTTAGGGATGGCTACACCTTC.

V gene TRBV4-1 combines with J gene TRBJ2-1; D unclear. The CDR3 runs 16 residues. V was pared by 0 bases and J by 8 bases, with 17 bases between. Germline V CDR1 and CDR2: MGHRA, YSYEKL. CDR3 loop: CASSQEVSVRVDEQFF. CDR3 bases: TGCGCCAGCAGCCAAGAAGTATCCGTGCGTGTGGATGAGCAGTTCTTC.

This clone was counted a few times. V is TRBV21-1 and J is TRBJ1-3. TRBV21-1 is given as a pseudogene. The CDR3 spans 16 residues. The CDR3 protein is CASSKGQGGSGNTIYF. CDR3 in DNA: TGTGCCAGCAGCAAAGGGCAGGGAGGCTCTGGAAACACCATATATTTT.

The gene calls are TRBV5-6 and TRBJ1-5, with unresolved D. CDR1 and CDR2 (germline): SGHDT, YYEEEE. CDR3 length: 12 residues. V lost 3 bases to trimming and J lost 7 bases, with 8 bases between them. The CDR3 reads CASSSGSQPQHF. CDR3 nucleotide sequence: TGTGCCAGCAGCTCGGGGAGCCAGCCCCAGCATTTT. The entire variable domain, with the rest obtained from reference TRBV5-6 and TRBJ1-5, is as follows: DAGVTQSPTHLIKTRGQQVTLRCSPKSGHDTVSWYQQALGQGPQFIFQYYEEEERQRGNFPDRFSGHQFPNYSSELNVNALLLGDSALYLCASSSGSQPQHFGDGTRLSIL.

The rearrangement joins TRBV7-8 to TRBJ1-2; a weak D match, TRBD1 (5 bases). Trimming took off 5 bases at V and 7 bases at J, with 23 bases between the two ends. The CDR3 consists of 16 residues. CDR1 and CDR2 from the germline V gene are SGHVS and FQNEAQ. The CDR3 DNA reads as TGTGCCAGCAGCCCAGGCGTGGCTCAGGGAGGATTTGGCTACACCTTC. This sequence encodes CASSPGVAQGGFGYTF.

The V gene is TRBV10-1, the J gene TRBJ1-4, with D maybe TRBD1 (5 bases). The CDR3 consists of 15 residues. Trimming removed 4 bases at V and 7 bases at J, with 16 bases between. Germline V gene data show CDR1 as WNHNN and CDR2 as SYGVQD (reference sequence). Written as DNA, the CDR3 is TGCGCCAGCAGTGTTGGCATAGGGACGGCTGAAAAACTGTTTTTT. Encoded protein: CASSVGIGTAEKLFF.